This T cell receptor beta chain was observed in a study of blood T cell repertoires in COVID-19. Exposed study participants had met a COVID-19 case within 2 weeks before entry. Germline V CDR1 and CDR2: GTSNPN, SVGIG (reference sequence). The V segment lost 4 bases and the J segment 0 bases; nucleotides outside the gene matches: 4. The CDR3 length is 16 residues. The repertoire was sequenced with immunoSEQ multiplex PCR; TCRdb's copy has only in-frame clones and lacks some. The data show about 430,000 clones, 88% seen once. The chain employs TRBV30 and TRBJ2-2, with TRBD2 matching 11 bases. Input material: PBMCs or T cells enriched from blood (not recorded which). The sequence came from a woman under 30 who had been exposed to COVID-19. The CDR3 sequence is CAWMVSGGANTGELFF. DNA of the CDR3: TGTGCCTGGATGGTTAGCGGGGGGGCGAACACCGGGGAGCTGTTTTTT. Full variable domain (rest looked up from reference TRBV30 and TRBJ2-2): SQTIHQWPATLVQPVGSPLSLECTVEGTSNPNLYWYRQAAGRGLQLLFYSVGIGQISSEVPQNLSASRPQDRQFILSSKKLLLSDSGFYLCAWMVSGGANTGELFFGEGSRLTVL.